A selection of T cell receptor beta chains follows, all from one sample in a study of CD8 T cells in Susac syndrome. TCRdb re-derived calls from the immunoSEQ multiplex PCR reads in MiXCR, one entry per CDR3 protein. The data hold 180,000 or so distinct CDR3 sequences, with around 94% observed a single time. The sequenced material came from CD4+ T cells from PBMCs. These receptors came from a human donor in good health. The CDR3 runs from the conserved cysteine through the conserved F or W. D genes are given only for firm matches. The size of a clone is reported for some rows only, either as once, few or many, or as a class for expanded clones.

D: .
size: .
V: TRBV7-6
J: TRBJ2-7
DNA: TGTGCCAGCAGCCCCCTACAGGGCGACTACGAGCAGTACTTC
CDR3: CASSPLQGDYEQYF

D: .
size: .
V: TRBV20-1
J: TRBJ2-6
DNA: TGCAGTGCTAGAATCGATGCTGGGGCCAACGTCCTGACTTTC
CDR3: CSARIDAGANVLTF

D: TRBD1
size: .
V: TRBV5-1
J: TRBJ1-1
DNA: TGCGCCAGCAGCACCCGCCCAGGGGGGACTGAAGCTTTCTTT
CDR3: CASSTRPGGTEAFF

D: TRBD1
size: .
V: TRBV30
J: TRBJ2-1
DNA: TGTGCCTGGGACAGGGATTGGAATGAGCAGTTCTTC
CDR3: CAWDRDWNEQFF

D: .
size: .
V: TRBV6-1
J: TRBJ2-3
DNA: TGTGCCAGCTACCTGGGGCTGCCCACAGATACGCAGTATTTT
CDR3: CASYLGLPTDTQYF

D: .
size: .
V: TRBV29-1
J: TRBJ2-7
DNA: TGCAGCGTTGAAGGGAGCTCCTACGAGCAGTACTTC
CDR3: CSVEGSSYEQYF

D: TRBD1
size: .
V: TRBV23-1
J: TRBJ1-1
DNA: TGCGCCAGCAGTCAATCGGGACAGGAAGACGAAGCTTTCTTT
CDR3: CASSQSGQEDEAFF

D: .
size: .
V: TRBV7-2
J: TRBJ2-7
DNA: TGTGCCAGCAGCTTAGTTTCGGGGGACTACGAGCAGTACTTC
CDR3: CASSLVSGDYEQYF

D: TRBD2
size: .
V: TRBV4-2
J: TRBJ2-7
DNA: TGTGCCAGCAGCCAAGCCAGCGGGGTTATCGACGAGCAGTACTTC
CDR3: CASSQASGVIDEQYF

D: .
size: .
V: TRBV9
J: TRBJ1-6
DNA: TGTGCCAGCAGCGTAGACCGGGGTACTTCACCCCTCCACTTT
CDR3: CASSVDRGTSPLHF

D: .
size: once
V: TRBV9
J: TRBJ2-1
DNA: TGTGCCAGCAGTGGTGGAATGGGCAGGGCTAATGAGCAGTTCTTC
CDR3: CASSGGMGRANEQFF

D: .
size: .
V: TRBV18
J: TRBJ2-7
DNA: TGTGCCAGCTCACCACCGACAGCGCGAAGTTCCTACGAGCAGTACTTC
CDR3: CASSPPTARSSYEQYF

D: .
size: .
V: TRBV5-1
J: TRBJ2-4
DNA: TGCGCCAGCAGCTTGATGGATCTAGAAAACATTCAGTACTTC
CDR3: CASSLMDLENIQYF

D: TRBD1
size: .
V: TRBV4-2
J: TRBJ2-7
DNA: TGTGCCAGCAGCCCAGTGGGACAGGGATCATACGAGCAGTACTTC
CDR3: CASSPVGQGSYEQYF

D: .
size: .
V: TRBV5-1
J: TRBJ1-6
DNA: TGCGCCAGCAGCTCCGGACCGTGGAGCTCCTATAATTCACCCCTCCACTTT
CDR3: CASSSGPWSSYNSPLHF

D: .
size: .
V: TRBV29-1
J: TRBJ2-1
DNA: TGCAGCGTTGAAACGGGGGGCAAGCAGTTCTTC
CDR3: CSVETGGKQFF

D: TRBD2
size: .
V: TRBV4-3
J: TRBJ2-7
DNA: TGCGCCAGCAGCCAAGGTTTAGGGACTAGCGGGGGGTGGAACTTC
CDR3: CASSQGLGTSGGWNF

D: TRBD1
size: few
V: TRBV2
J: TRBJ2-5
DNA: TGTGCCAGCAGTGGGGGACAGGGGCAAGAGACCCAGTACTTC
CDR3: CASSGGQGQETQYF

D: .
size: .
V: TRBV29-1
J: TRBJ2-7
DNA: TGCAGCGCCGGCATGGGGGCGAGCGACGAGCAGTACTTC
CDR3: CSAGMGASDEQYF

D: .
size: .
V: TRBV19
J: TRBJ2-3
DNA: TGTGCCAGTAGCCCGATGAAGAGCACAGATACGCAGTATTTT
CDR3: CASSPMKSTDTQYF

D: .
size: .
V: TRBV7-2
J: TRBJ2-3
DNA: TGTGCCAGCAGCTTAGCGGTGGGCACAGATACGCAGTATTTT
CDR3: CASSLAVGTDTQYF

D: .
size: .
V: TRBV6-2/TRBV6-3
J: TRBJ2-7
DNA: TGTGCCAGCAGTTACCCGCCCAGGGATATCTACGAGCAGTACTTC
CDR3: CASSYPPRDIYEQYF